Sequencing of this TCR beta chain was carried out in a study of T cell repertoires in cytomegalovirus infection. Turning to the study itself: Recently identified HLA-C-restricted CMV epitopes were used, and well-studied HLA-B-restricted CMV epitopes were used as well. TCR beta signatures that were public indicated CMV infection and matching HLA type.

Turning to this clonotype: Antigen: not known.

Study results and caveats: Ex vivo, HLA-C-restricted CMV-specific TCR beta clonotypes prevailed over the rest of the response. Cumulated frequencies of public TCR beta families served to identify carriers of CMV plus the relevant HLA.

TCRdb reanalysed the reads using MiXCR and keeps one entry per CDR3 protein. The repertoire includes hundreds of thousands of distinct CDR3 sequences, about 42% of them detected once, and roughly two fifths sits in the top ten. This TCR was sampled from a human donor in good health (CMV status not recorded). Some clones in this sample may be carry-over from other donors' samples. The sequences come from cultured PBMCs, collected from culture after CMV antigen stimulation.

CDR3 sequence reads: CATVEGGRSPNTEAFF. The CDR3 DNA follows: TGTGCCACGGTCGAGGGGGGGCGTTCACCGAACACTGAAGCTTTCTTT. This chain connects TRBV28 to TRBJ1-1; the D gene is possibly TRBD1 (6 bases). The CDR3 spans 16 residues. Germline V gives CDR1 MDHEN, CDR2 SYDVKM. Trimming cost V 10 bases and J 1 base, with 22 bases left between them.